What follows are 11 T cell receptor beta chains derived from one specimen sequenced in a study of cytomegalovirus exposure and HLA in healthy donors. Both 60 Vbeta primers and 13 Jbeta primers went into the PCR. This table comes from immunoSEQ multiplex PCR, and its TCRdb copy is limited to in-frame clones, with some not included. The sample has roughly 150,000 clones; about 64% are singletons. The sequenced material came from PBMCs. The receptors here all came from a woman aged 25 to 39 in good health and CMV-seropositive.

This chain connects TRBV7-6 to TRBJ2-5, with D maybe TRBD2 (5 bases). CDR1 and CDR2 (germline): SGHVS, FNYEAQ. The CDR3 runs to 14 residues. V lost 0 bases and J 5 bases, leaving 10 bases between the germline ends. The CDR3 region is CASSLAGIAETQYF. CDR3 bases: TGTGCCAGCAGCTTAGCGGGGATAGCGGAGACCCAGTACTTC. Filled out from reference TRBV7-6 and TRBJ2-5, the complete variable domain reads GAGVSQSPRYKVTKRGQDVALRCDPISGHVSLYWYRQALGQGPEFLTYFNYEAQQDKSGLPNDRFSAERPEGSISTLTIQRTEQRDSAMYRCASSLAGIAETQYFGPGTRLLVL.

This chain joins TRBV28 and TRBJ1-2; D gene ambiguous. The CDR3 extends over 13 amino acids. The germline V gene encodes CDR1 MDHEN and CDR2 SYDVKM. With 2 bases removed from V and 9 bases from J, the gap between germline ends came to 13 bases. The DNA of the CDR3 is TGTGCCAGCAGTTTAGAGGGTGGTGGGAGCTACACCTTC. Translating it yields CASSLEGGGSYTF.

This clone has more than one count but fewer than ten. The CDR3 reads CASSLRATRVRNIQYF. The CDR3 DNA sequence: TGTGCCAGCAGCTTGCGGGCAACCAGGGTACGGAACATTCAGTACTTC. This chain joins TRBV5-6 and TRBJ2-4; possible D gene TRBD1, 5 bases. Looked up from germline, CDR1 is SGHDT and CDR2 is YYEEEE. There are 16 residues in the CDR3. V was shortened by 1 base and J by 7 bases, with 18 bases between the two germline ends.

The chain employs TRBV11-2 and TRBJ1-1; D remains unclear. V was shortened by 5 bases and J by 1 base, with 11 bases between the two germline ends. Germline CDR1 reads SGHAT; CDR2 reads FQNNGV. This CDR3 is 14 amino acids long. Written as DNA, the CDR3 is TGTGCCAGCAGCCCAGAGGAAACGAACACTGAAGCTTTCTTT. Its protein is CASSPEETNTEAFF.

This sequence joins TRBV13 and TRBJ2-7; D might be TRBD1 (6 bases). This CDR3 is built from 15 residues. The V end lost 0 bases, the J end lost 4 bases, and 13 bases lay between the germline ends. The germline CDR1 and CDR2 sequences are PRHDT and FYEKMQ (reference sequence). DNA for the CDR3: TGTGCCAGCAGCTTAGGACAGGGTGGGCTGTACGAGCAGTACTTC. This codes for CASSLGQGGLYEQYF.

The CDR3 reads CASKRIDRFGELFF. Written as DNA, the CDR3 is TGTGCCAGCAAAAGGATCGACAGGTTCGGGGAGCTGTTTTTT. The V gene is TRBV28, the J gene TRBJ2-2, with D perhaps matching TRBD1 (6 bases). CDR3 length: 14 residues. Trimming removed 7 bases from V and 7 bases from J, with 16 bases in between. CDR1 is MDHEN and CDR2 is SYDVKM in the germline V gene. The variable domain in full, completed from reference TRBV28 and TRBJ2-2, reads DVKVTQSSRYLVKRTGEKVFLECVQDMDHENMFWYRQDPGLGLRLIYFSYDVKMKEKGDIPEGYSVSREKKERFSLILESASTNQTSMYLCASKRIDRFGELFFGEGSRLTVL.

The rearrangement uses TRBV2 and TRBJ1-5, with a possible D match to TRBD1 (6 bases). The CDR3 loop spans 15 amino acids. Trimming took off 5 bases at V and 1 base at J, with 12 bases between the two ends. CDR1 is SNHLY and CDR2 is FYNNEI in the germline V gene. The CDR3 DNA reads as TGTGCCAGCAGTCAACAGGGATTGAGCAATCAGCCCCAGCATTTT. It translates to CASSQQGLSNQPQHF.

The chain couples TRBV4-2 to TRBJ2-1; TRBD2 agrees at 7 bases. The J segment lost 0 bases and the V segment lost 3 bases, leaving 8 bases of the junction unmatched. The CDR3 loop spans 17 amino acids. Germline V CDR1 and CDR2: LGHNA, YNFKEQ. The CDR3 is CASSQASGTDSYNEQFF. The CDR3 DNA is TGTGCCAGCAGCCAGGCTAGCGGAACAGACTCCTACAATGAGCAGTTCTTC.

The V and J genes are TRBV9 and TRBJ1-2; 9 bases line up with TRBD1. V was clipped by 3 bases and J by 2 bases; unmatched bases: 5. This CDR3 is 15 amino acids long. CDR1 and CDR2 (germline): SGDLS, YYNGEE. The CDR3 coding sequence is TGTGCCAGCAGCGCGTCGGGACAGGGAAACTATGGCTACACCTTC. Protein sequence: CASSASGQGNYGYTF.

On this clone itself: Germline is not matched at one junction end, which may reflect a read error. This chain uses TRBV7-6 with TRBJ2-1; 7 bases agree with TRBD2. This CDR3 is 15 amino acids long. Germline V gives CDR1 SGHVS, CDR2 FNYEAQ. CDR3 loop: CASGLVGGLDNEQFF. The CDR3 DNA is TGTGCCAGCGGCTTAGTGGGAGGGTTGGATAATGAGCAGTTCTTC.

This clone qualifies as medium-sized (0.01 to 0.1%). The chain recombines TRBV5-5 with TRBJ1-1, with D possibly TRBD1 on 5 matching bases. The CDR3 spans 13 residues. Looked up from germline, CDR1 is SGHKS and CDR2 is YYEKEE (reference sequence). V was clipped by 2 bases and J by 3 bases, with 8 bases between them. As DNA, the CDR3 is TGTGCCAGCAGCTTCGGAGGGGACACTGAAGCTTTCTTT. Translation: CASSFGGDTEAFF.